The 5 T cell receptor beta chains below all came from one sample that was sequenced in a study of regulatory T cells in long-lasting Graves disease. Time point described: newly diagnosed GD, antithyroid drugs for less than 3 months. Extracted PBMC RNA gave rise to the TCR library. Investigators prepared the TCR beta libraries by applying iRepertoire HTBI primers and Arm-PCR of CDR3 regions. TCRdb independently ran MiXCR on the multiplex PCR reads; one entry per CDR3 protein. The data hold 300,000 to 400,000 distinct CDR3 sequences, with over 15% observed a single time. This sample also belongs to another study, concerning T cells in Graves' hyperthyroidism and ophthalmopathy.

This sample comprised peripheral blood mononuclear cells (PBMCs), obtained at new diagnosis, from a patient treated with antithyroid drugs. The origin of the receptors is a man aged 35-49 years with Graves disease.

This clonotype was seen many times. The genes are TRBV2 and TRBJ1-1; no definite D call. CDR3 size: 14 residues. The V gene's germline CDR1 is SNHLY and CDR2 FYNNEI. Trimming left V 3 bases short and J 3 bases short, with 11 bases between. The CDR3 sequence is CASSDVSEDTEAFF. Here the CDR3 DNA reads TGTGCCAGCAGTGATGTATCGGAGGACACTGAAGCTTTCTTT.

Ten or more counts support this clonotype. The J gene is TRBJ2-3, the V gene TRBV29-1; D is unclear. Germline CDR1 SQVTM, CDR2 ANQGSEA. The CDR3 runs 10 residues. The V gene lost 6 bases and the J gene lost 6 bases, with 7 bases spanning the gap. The CDR3 region has the DNA TGCAGCGTGGACGCGGATACGCAGTATTTT. Translated: CSVDADTQYF.

This clonotype was picked up a small number of times. The rearrangement links TRBV3-1 to TRBJ1-5; 9 bases agree with TRBD1. The germline gives CDR1 LGHDT, CDR2 YNNKEL (reference sequence). There are 14 residues in the CDR3. With 4 bases clipped from V and 6 bases from J, the junction kept 4 bases outside the gene matches. The CDR3 region has the DNA TGTGCCAGCAGCCGACAGGGGGGTACTCAGCCCCAGCATTTT. Amino acids: CASSRQGGTQPQHF. Based on the CDR3 plus reference TRBV3-1 and TRBJ1-5, the full variable domain is DTAVSQTPKYLVTQMGNDKSIKCEQNLGHDTMYWYKQDSKKFLKIMFSYNNKELIINETVPNRFSPKSPDKAHLNLHINSLELGDSAVYFCASSRQGGTQPQHFGDGTRLSIL.

This clonotype was seen repeatedly, ten times or more. The rearrangement links TRBV29-1 to TRBJ1-2; maybe TRBD1 (5 bases). The CDR3 has 14 residues. Germline V lookup: CDR1 SQVTM, CDR2 ANQGSEA. Trimming removed 5 bases at V and 3 bases at J, with 16 bases between. The CDR3 sequence is CSVPVMEGYYGYTF. In DNA, the CDR3 is TGCAGCGTTCCGGTTATGGAGGGGTACTATGGCTACACCTTC.

This clonotype came up a few times. A read error may be the cause here, since a much bigger clone is one base away. The rearrangement uses TRBV4-1 and TRBJ2-3; D is undetermined. Germline CDR1 is MGHRA and CDR2 is YSYEKL. This CDR3 spans 13 amino acids. As DNA, the CDR3 is TGCGTCAGCAGCCAATTTCCTGCAGATACGCAGTATTTT. As protein: CVSSQFPADTQYF.